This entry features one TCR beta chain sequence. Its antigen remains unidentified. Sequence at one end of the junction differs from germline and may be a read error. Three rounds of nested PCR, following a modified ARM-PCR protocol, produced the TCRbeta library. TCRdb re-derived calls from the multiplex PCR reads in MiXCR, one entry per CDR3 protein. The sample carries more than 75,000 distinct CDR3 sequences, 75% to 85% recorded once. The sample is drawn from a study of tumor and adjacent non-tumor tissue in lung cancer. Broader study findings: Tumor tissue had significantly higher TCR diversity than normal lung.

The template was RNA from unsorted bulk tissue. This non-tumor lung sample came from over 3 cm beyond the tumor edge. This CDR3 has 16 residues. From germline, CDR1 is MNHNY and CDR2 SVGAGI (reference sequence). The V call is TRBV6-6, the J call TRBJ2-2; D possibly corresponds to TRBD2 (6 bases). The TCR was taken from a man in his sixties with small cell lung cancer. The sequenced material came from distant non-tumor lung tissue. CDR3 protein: CASSTPKGGPGGKLFF. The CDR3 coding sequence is TGTGCCAGTAGTACCCCGAAAGGAGGGCCCGGCGGGAAGCTGTTTTTT.